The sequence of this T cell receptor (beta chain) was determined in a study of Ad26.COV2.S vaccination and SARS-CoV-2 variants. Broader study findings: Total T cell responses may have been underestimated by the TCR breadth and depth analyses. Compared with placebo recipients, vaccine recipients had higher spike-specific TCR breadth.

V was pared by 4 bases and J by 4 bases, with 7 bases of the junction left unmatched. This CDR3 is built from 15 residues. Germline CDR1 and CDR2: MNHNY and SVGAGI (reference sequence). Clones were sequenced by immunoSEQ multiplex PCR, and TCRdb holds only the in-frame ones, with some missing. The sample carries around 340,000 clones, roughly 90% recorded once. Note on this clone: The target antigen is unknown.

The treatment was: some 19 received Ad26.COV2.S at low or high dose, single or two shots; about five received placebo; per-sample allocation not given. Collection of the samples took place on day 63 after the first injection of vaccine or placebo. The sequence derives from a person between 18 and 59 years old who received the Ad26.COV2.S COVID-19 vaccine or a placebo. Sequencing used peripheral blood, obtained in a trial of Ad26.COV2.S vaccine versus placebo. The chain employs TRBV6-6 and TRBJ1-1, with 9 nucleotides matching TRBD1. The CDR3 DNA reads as TGTGCCAGCAGTTCGGGACAGGGAGTGTCCACTGAAGCTTTCTTT. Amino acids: CASSSGQGVSTEAFF.